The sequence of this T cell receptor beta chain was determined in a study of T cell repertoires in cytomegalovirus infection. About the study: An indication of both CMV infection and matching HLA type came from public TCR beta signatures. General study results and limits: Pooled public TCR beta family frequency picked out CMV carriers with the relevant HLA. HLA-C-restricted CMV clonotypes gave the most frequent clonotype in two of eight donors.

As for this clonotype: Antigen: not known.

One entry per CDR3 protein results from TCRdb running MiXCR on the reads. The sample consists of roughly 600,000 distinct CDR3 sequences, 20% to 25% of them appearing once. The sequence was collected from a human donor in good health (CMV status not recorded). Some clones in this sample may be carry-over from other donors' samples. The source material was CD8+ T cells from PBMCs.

This CDR3 is CASNGQGRVSQPQHF. For the CDR3, the DNA is TGTGCCAGTAATGGACAGGGAAGAGTAAGTCAGCCCCAGCATTTT. The chain recombines TRBV19 with TRBJ1-5, with TRBD1 matching 8 bases. There are 15 residues in the CDR3. Germline loops: CDR1 LNHDA, CDR2 SQIVND (reference sequence). V lost 7 bases to trimming and J lost 6 bases; unmatched junction nucleotides: 11.